The rows below give T cell receptor beta chains drawn from one sample of a study of cytomegalovirus exposure and HLA in healthy donors. Measured with immunoSEQ multiplex PCR; TCRdb has only the in-frame clones, and not every one. The data show under 200,000 clones, 86% seen once. The source material was PBMCs. These TCRs come from a woman aged 18-29 years in good health and CMV-seronegative. Both conserved end residues are trimmed from each CDR3.

>TRBJ1-1|TRBV4-2
ASSQEDRGGTEAF
>TRBJ1-1|TRBV9
ASSVDAGGGTMNTEAF
>TRBJ1-2|TRBV12-5
ASGGSLANYGYT
>TRBJ1-2|TRBV7-9
ASSLILGYT
>TRBJ2-3|TRBV5-1
ASSGTSGADTQY
>TRBJ1-6|TRBV2
ASSDQNSPLH
>TRBJ1-4|TRBV7-9
ASSLVGAQEKLF
>TRBJ2-1|TRBV7-2
ASSLGHPRGLGDNEQF
>TRBJ1-1|TRBV30
AWRRQSGAEAF
>TRBJ1-2|TRBV7-2
ASSLSRYGYT
>TRBJ1-5|TRBV5-4
ASSTGEDQPQH
>TRBJ2-7|TRBV6-5
ASSYRGISYEQY
>TRBJ2-7|TRBV18
ASSYGTPSYEQY
>TRBJ2-1|TRBV5-1
ASSPGTGRYNEQF
>TRBJ1-3|TRBV27
ASSPNRGPARYTIY
>TRBJ1-1|TRBV19
ASSPHTGTGAPLNTEAF
>TRBJ2-5|TRBV27
ASTRLGGKETQY
>TRBJ2-7|TRBV6-1
ASTRTSGSYEQY
>TRBJ1-2|TRBV5-1
ASSLGRTNYGYT
>TRBJ1-4|TRBV30
AWSPAGTVLNEKLF
>TRBJ1-5|TRBV6-1
ASSRVGGQPQH
>TRBJ1-2|TRBV5-6
ASSFGDPLWGYT
>TRBJ2-1|TRBV11-2
ASSFTVFYNEQF
>TRBJ1-5|TRBV2
ASKPQGTRNSNQPQH